This T cell receptor (beta chain) was profiled in a study of OX40 agonist ivuxolimab in advanced cancers. Regarding the study as a whole: Expanded clones tended on average to be more numerous among CD8+ T cells than CD4+. Clonal expansion among partial responders at 0.1-3.0 mg/kg ranked near the lowest. Some nonresponders likewise displayed low normalized T-cell clonal expansion.

To note about this clone: The antigen is not known.

Produced via immunoSEQ multiplex PCR; TCRdb's table is partial and in-frame only. The table shows around 65,000 clones, with about three quarters occurring only once. V lost 2 bases, J lost 3 bases, and 7 bases stayed unmatched. This CDR3 contains 16 residues. Germline CDR1 is GTSNPN and CDR2 is SVGIG (reference sequence). The origin of this receptor is an adult with an advanced solid tumor such as melanoma, head and neck, liver or kidney cancer. The source was CD4+ or CD8+ T cells sorted from blood, collected in a trial of the OX40 agonist ivuxolimab. The chain has TRBV30 and TRBJ1-4; 9 bases are shared with TRBD1. The CDR3 coding sequence is TGTGCCTGGAGTTCCGGGACAGGGCGTGCTAATGAAAAACTGTTTTTT. Protein: CAWSSGTGRANEKLFF.